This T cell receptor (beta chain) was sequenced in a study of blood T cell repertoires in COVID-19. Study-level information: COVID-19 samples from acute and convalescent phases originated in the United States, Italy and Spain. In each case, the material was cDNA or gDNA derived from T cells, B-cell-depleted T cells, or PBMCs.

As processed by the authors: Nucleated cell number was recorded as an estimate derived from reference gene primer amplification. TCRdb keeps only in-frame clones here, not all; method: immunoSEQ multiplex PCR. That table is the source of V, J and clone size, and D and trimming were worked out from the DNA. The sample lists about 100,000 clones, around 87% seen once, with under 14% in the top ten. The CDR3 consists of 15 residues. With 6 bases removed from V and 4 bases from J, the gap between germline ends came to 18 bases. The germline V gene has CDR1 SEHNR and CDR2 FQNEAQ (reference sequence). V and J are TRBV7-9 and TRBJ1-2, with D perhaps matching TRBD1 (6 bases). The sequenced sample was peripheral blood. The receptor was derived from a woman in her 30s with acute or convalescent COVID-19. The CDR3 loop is CASRYTGNPSYGYTF. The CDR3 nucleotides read TGTGCCAGCAGGTACACAGGGAATCCCTCCTATGGCTACACCTTC.